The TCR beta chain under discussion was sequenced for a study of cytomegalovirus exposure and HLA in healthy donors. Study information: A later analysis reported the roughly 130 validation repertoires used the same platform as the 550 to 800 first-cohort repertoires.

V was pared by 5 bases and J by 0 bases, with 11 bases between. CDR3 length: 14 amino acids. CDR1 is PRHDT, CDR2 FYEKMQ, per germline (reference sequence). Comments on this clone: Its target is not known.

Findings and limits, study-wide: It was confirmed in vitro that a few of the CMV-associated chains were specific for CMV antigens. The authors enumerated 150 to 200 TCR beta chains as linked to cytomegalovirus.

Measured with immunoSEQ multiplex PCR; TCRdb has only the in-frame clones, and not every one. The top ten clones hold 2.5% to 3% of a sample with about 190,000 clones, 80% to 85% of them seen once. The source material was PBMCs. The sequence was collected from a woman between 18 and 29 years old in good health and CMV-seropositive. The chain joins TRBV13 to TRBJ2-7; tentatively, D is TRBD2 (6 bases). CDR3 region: CASSTSTSSYEQYF. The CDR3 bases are TGTGCCAGCAGCACCTCGACTAGCTCCTACGAGCAGTACTTC. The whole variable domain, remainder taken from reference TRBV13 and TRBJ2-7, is AAGVIQSPRHLIKEKRETATLKCYPIPRHDTVYWYQQGPGQDPQFLISFYEKMQSDKGSIPDRFSAQQFSDYHSELNMSSLELGDSALYFCASSTSTSSYEQYFGPGTRLTVT.